The present TCR beta chain was sequenced within a study of blood T cell repertoires in COVID-19. As for the study in general: Whether acute or convalescent, the COVID-19 samples came from the United States, Italy and Spain. The analysed material was cDNA or gDNA that came from T cells, B-cell-depleted T cells, or PBMCs.

Per the original data handling: It was from reference gene primer amplification that nucleated cell counts were estimated. Sequencing used immunoSEQ multiplex PCR; TCRdb keeps in-frame clones, though not all of them. The D gene and trimming were derived from the DNA, and the V and J assignments and clone size from that table. Of about 280,000 clones in the sample, approximately 86% were seen once. This clone has only one observation. CDR1 is ENHRY and CDR2 is SYGVKD in the germline V gene. V shed 10 bases and J 2 bases; nucleotides not matched to a gene: 7. CDR3 size: 13 residues. This TCR was sampled from a woman aged 45 to 65 who had recovered from COVID-19. The V and J genes are TRBV10-3 and TRBJ2-7, with 8 bases matching TRBD1. The specimen sequenced was peripheral blood. CDR3 in DNA: TGTGCCACTCGGGACAGGCAAGCCTACGAGCAGTACTTC. Residues: CATRDRQAYEQYF.